The 28 T cell receptor beta chains in this list originate from one sample, sequenced in a study of identical twins. MiXCR, run by TCRdb on the 5' RACE reads, gives a single entry per CDR3 protein. The sample lists 1.5 million or so distinct CDR3 sequences, about 32% occurring once. Sequenced: cord blood. The receptors derive from a newborn girl in good health.

CDR3 nucleotides: TGCAGTGCTAGACGGGGGAGGACAGATACGCAGTATTTT. It translates to CSARRGRTDTQYF. The V call is TRBV20-1, the J call TRBJ2-3, with D maybe TRBD2 (6 bases). Germline V lookup: CDR1 DFQATT, CDR2 SNEGSKA (reference sequence). This CDR3 contains 13 residues. The ends were cut back, 2 bases at V and 3 bases at J, with 9 bases in the middle.

The rearrangement uses TRBV6-1 and TRBJ1-1; D is perhaps TRBD1 (5 bases). Germline V gene lookup returns CDR1 MNHNS and CDR2 SASEGT. V was pared by 4 bases and J by 1 base, with 16 bases between. CDR3 length equals 16 residues. The CDR3 protein is CASSGRGLGENTEAFF. CDR3 in DNA: TGTGCCAGCAGTGGCCGGGGCCTGGGGGAGAACACTGAAGCTTTCTTT.

V gene TRBV28 combines with J gene TRBJ2-7; the D gene is possibly TRBD2 (6 bases). The V end was cut by 8 bases, the J end by 3 bases, with 17 bases between. The CDR3 totals 14 residues. Germline V gene sequence: CDR1 MDHEN, CDR2 SYDVKM. CDR3 in amino acids: CASQRRGRNYEQYF. DNA for the CDR3: TGTGCCAGCCAGCGCCGGGGGAGAAACTACGAGCAGTACTTC.

V usage is TRBV7-2 and J usage is TRBJ1-2; TRBD1 agrees at 7 bases. The germline V gene encodes CDR1 SGHTA and CDR2 FQGNSA. V lost 5 bases to trimming and J lost 7 bases; unmatched junction nucleotides: 10. The CDR3 totals 14 residues. CDR3 in DNA: TGTGCCAGCAGCCAGGACAGGCCCCGGAGTGGCTACACCTTC. Its protein is CASSQDRPRSGYTF. Combining the CDR3 with reference TRBV7-2 and TRBJ1-2 gives the whole variable domain GAGVSQSPSNKVTEKGKDVELRCDPISGHTALYWYRQSLGQGLEFLIYFQGNSAPDKSGLPSDRFSAERTGGSVSTLTIQRTQQEDSAVYLCASSQDRPRSGYTFGSGTRLTVV.

J is TRBJ1-5 and V is TRBV12-3 or TRBV12-4; possibly TRBD1 for D (5 bases). CDR3 length equals 15 residues. V was shortened by 4 bases and J by 0 bases, with 10 bases between the two germline ends. The CDR3 spells CASSSRGVSNQPQHF. The CDR3 coding sequence is TGTGCCAGCAGTTCCCGGGGGGTTAGCAATCAGCCCCAGCATTTT.

This chain uses TRBV24-1 with TRBJ2-4; 12 bases agree with TRBD1. The germline V gene has CDR1 KGHDR and CDR2 SFDVKD. The CDR3 extends over 18 amino acids. V lost 2 bases to trimming and J lost 1 base; unmatched junction nucleotides: 5. The CDR3 DNA sequence: TGTGCCACCAGTGATTACGGGGACAGGGGGCTTGCCAAAAACATTCAGTACTTC. It yields the protein CATSDYGDRGLAKNIQYF.

V is TRBV2 and J is TRBJ2-4; unclear D gene. The V gene lost 8 bases and the J gene lost 1 base, with 6 bases spanning the gap. Germline CDR1 is SNHLY and CDR2 is FYNNEI. This CDR3 has 12 amino acids. This CDR3 is CASSEAKNIQYF. CDR3 nucleotides: TGTGCCAGCTCGGAGGCCAAAAACATTCAGTACTTC. Drawing the rest from reference TRBV2 and TRBJ2-4, the complete variable domain is EPEVTQTPSHQVTQMGQEVILRCVPISNHLYFYWYRQILGQKVEFLVSFYNNEISEKSEIFDDQFSVERPDGSNFTLKIRSTKLEDSAMYFCASSEAKNIQYFGAGTRLSVL.

The rearrangement uses TRBV20-1 and TRBJ1-2, with no clear D. The CDR3 runs 9 residues. V was trimmed by 5 bases and J by 7 bases, leaving 5 bases between them. Germline lookup yields CDR1 DFQATT and CDR2 SNEGSKA (reference sequence). The CDR3 is CSAAGGYTF. The CDR3 DNA sequence: TGCAGTGCTGCTGGTGGCTACACCTTC.

This clonotype was counted once. V gene TRBV5-1 combines with J gene TRBJ1-4; 10 nucleotides align to TRBD1. The V gene end was trimmed by 3 bases and the J gene end by 7 bases; junction bases not matched to a gene: 3. The CDR3 totals 14 residues. Germline values: CDR1 SGHRS, CDR2 YFSETQ. The CDR3 DNA sequence: TGCGCCAGCAGCTGGGACAGGGGAAGTGAAAAACTGTTTTTT. Protein product: CASSWDRGSEKLFF.

The chain carries TRBV5-1 and TRBJ1-1; 7 bases align to TRBD1. V shed 4 bases, J shed 8 bases, and the junction held 5 bases outside the gene matches. The CDR3 is 12 residues long. CDR1 is SGHRS, CDR2 YFSETQ, per germline. For the CDR3, the DNA is TGCGCCAGCAGCCGGGACAGTCAAGAAGCTTTCTTT. Translating gives CASSRDSQEAFF.

This clonotype was detected a few times. The chain joins TRBV20-1 to TRBJ1-1; D is possibly TRBD1 (6 bases). The CDR3 runs to 14 residues. V was shortened by 4 bases and J by 0 bases, with 12 bases between the two germline ends. Looked up from germline, CDR1 is DFQATT and CDR2 is SNEGSKA (reference sequence). CDR3 amino acids: CSATPGAMNTEAFF. The CDR3 DNA reads as TGCAGTGCTACCCCAGGGGCAATGAACACTGAAGCTTTCTTT.

The rearrangement joins TRBV3-1 to TRBJ1-2; D is ambiguous. V was cut by 5 bases and J by 7 bases, with 14 bases left in between. The CDR3 is 13 amino acids. Germline CDR1 reads LGHDT; CDR2 reads YNNKEL (reference sequence). Here the CDR3 DNA reads TGTGCCAGCAGCACTCGCCGAGGGAGTGGCTACACCTTC. This gives the protein CASSTRRGSGYTF.

The chain joins TRBV20-1 to TRBJ2-7; D gene ambiguous. The germline V and J ends were trimmed by 5 bases and 2 bases, with 19 bases remaining between them. The CDR3 is made up of 15 amino acids. Germline loops: CDR1 DFQATT, CDR2 SNEGSKA (reference sequence). As DNA, the CDR3 is TGCAGTGCTGGTCGAGGCCAAATCGCCACCTACGAGCAGTACTTC. Translated: CSAGRGQIATYEQYF.

J is TRBJ2-6 and V is TRBV9; perhaps TRBD1 as D (5 bases). The V gene's germline CDR1 is SGDLS and CDR2 YYNGEE. The CDR3 totals 18 residues. V was pared by 4 bases and J by 1 base, with 18 bases between. The CDR3 is CASSLRQSHSSGANVLTF. The CDR3 region has the DNA TGTGCCAGCAGCCTGCGACAGAGTCACTCATCTGGGGCCAACGTCCTGACTTTC. The variable domain in full, completed from reference TRBV9 and TRBJ2-6, reads DSGVTQTPKHLITATGQRVTLRCSPRSGDLSVYWYQQSLDQGLQFLIQYYNGEERAKGNILERFSAQQFPDLHSELNLSSLELGDSALYFCASSLRQSHSSGANVLTFGAGSRLTVL.

The chain links TRBV20-1 to TRBJ1-2, with 10 bases that match TRBD1. Looked up from germline, CDR1 is DFQATT and CDR2 is SNEGSKA (reference sequence). V dropped 5 bases and J dropped 6; count of bases not matched to a gene: 12. This CDR3 region has 15 residues. The DNA of the CDR3 is TGCAGTGCTGCCGCCGGGACAGGGGACGTTAATGGCTACACCTTC. Amino acid sequence: CSAAAGTGDVNGYTF.

The table lists this clonotype with a count of one. This rearrangement joins TRBV29-1 to TRBJ1-1; TRBD1 might be the D (6 bases). There are 13 residues in the CDR3. Germline-derived CDR1 and CDR2 are SQVTM and ANQGSEA. V lost 3 bases and J 3 bases, leaving 11 bases between the germline ends. This CDR3 is CSVDQGKYTEAFF. CDR3 sequence (DNA): TGCAGCGTTGACCAGGGGAAGTACACTGAAGCTTTCTTT.

In this sample, this clonotype turned up a few times. The CDR3 region has the DNA TGTGCCAGCACCCAGGACAGAAACTATGGCTACACCTTC. Translating it yields CASTQDRNYGYTF. The chain recombines TRBV6-1 with TRBJ1-2; D is possibly TRBD1 (6 bases). Trimming pared 7 bases from V and 2 bases from J, leaving 11 bases between. The CDR3 runs to 13 residues. From germline, CDR1 is MNHNS and CDR2 SASEGT.

The CDR3 nucleotides are TGCGCCAGCAGCCCACGGCCCGGCAGCGGGGAGCTGTTTTTT. Its translation: CASSPRPGSGELFF. This chain joins TRBV4-1 and TRBJ2-2, with no clear D. The V end was cut by 4 bases, the J end by 7 bases, with 13 bases between. The V gene's germline CDR1 is MGHRA and CDR2 YSYEKL. The CDR3 has 14 amino acids.

This clonotype was observed a handful of times. This chain joins TRBV27 and TRBJ1-2; possible D gene TRBD1, 5 bases. With 5 bases removed from V and 4 bases from J, the gap between germline ends came to 14 bases. This CDR3 comprises 14 residues. CDR1 and CDR2 (germline): MNHEY, SMNVEV (reference sequence). This CDR3 reads CASSPYPGTYGYTF. DNA for the CDR3: TGTGCCAGCAGTCCCTATCCAGGGACCTATGGCTACACCTTC.

V gene TRBV29-1 combines with J gene TRBJ2-1; TRBD2 aligns across 11 bases. Germline V CDR1 and CDR2: SQVTM, ANQGSEA. V lost 4 bases and J lost 4; bases outside the gene matches: 9. CDR3 length: 16 amino acids. Written as DNA, the CDR3 is TGCAGCGTTGCCGGGACAACTAGCGGGAGATACAATGAGCAGTTCTTC. This encodes CSVAGTTSGRYNEQFF.

The rearrangement uses TRBV20-1 and TRBJ2-4; 7 nucleotides agree with TRBD2. V lost 3 bases and J lost 13; bases outside the gene matches: 15. CDR1 DFQATT and CDR2 SNEGSKA come from the germline V gene (reference sequence). The CDR3 has 14 residues. CDR3 in DNA: TGCAGTGCTAGTTCGGGGGGAGTCGGCAATGAGCAGTACTTC. Translation gives CSASSGGVGNEQYF.

The chain carries TRBV12-3 or TRBV12-4 and TRBJ1-6; D is undetermined. This CDR3 has 14 amino acids. V was trimmed by 4 bases and J by 11 bases, leaving 15 bases between them. CDR3 nucleotide sequence: TGTGCCAGCAGTTATGGCAAGGCCAGTCCACCCCTCCACTTT. This sequence encodes CASSYGKASPPLHF.

This clonotype was detected many times. The DNA of the CDR3 is TGCAGTGCGGACAGGGGGCAGGGAGATACGCAGTATTTT. Translated: CSADRGQGDTQYF. V is TRBV20-1 and J is TRBJ2-3; 11 bases agree with TRBD1. The CDR3 runs 13 residues. CDR1 and CDR2 (germline): DFQATT, SNEGSKA (reference sequence). V was clipped by 6 bases and J by 5 bases; unmatched bases: 4.

V is TRBV28 and J is TRBJ1-6; unclear D gene. The V end lost 3 bases, the J end lost 9 bases, and 12 bases lay between the germline ends. In germline, CDR1 is MDHEN, CDR2 SYDVKM. CDR3 size: 14 residues. DNA for the CDR3: TGTGCCAGCAGTTTCAGAGGGAGTGGTTCACCCCTCCACTTT. Its protein product is CASSFRGSGSPLHF.

This clonotype was observed a handful of times. The chain has TRBV25-1 and TRBJ2-2; D remains unclear. This CDR3 is 15 amino acids long. Germline V gene lookup returns CDR1 MGHDK and CDR2 SYGVNS. Trimming cost V 3 bases and J 0 bases, with 8 bases left between them. This CDR3 reads CASSEPNSNTGELFF. The CDR3 DNA reads TGTGCCAGCAGTGAGCCTAACTCGAACACCGGGGAGCTGTTTTTT.

Details on this clonotype: Possible read error: a much larger clone is one base away. The chain is built from TRBV28 and TRBJ2-1; 12 bases align to TRBD2. The closer fit of TRBJ2-7 to the DNA end suggests the J call may be wrong. Germline V gene lookup returns CDR1 MDHEN and CDR2 SYDVKM. The length of the CDR3 is 16 residues. The CDR3 here is CASTQTSGSSYNEQYF. Written as DNA, the CDR3 is TGTGCCAGCACTCAGACTAGCGGGAGCTCCTACAATGAGCAGTACTTC.

This chain links TRBV11-1 with TRBJ2-7; no clear D. Germline CDR1 is SGHAT and CDR2 is FQDESV (reference sequence). V was cut by 5 bases and J by 0 bases, with 14 bases left in between. CDR3 length equals 15 residues. The DNA of the CDR3 is TGTGCCAGCAGCGTAGGAGTGGCTTACTCCTACGAGCAGTACTTC. It is translated as CASSVGVAYSYEQYF.

Details on this clonotype: This may arise from a read error, as a much more abundant clone is one base away. This chain joins TRBV10-3 and TRBJ2-5; 8 bases are a match to TRBD1. The DNA end is a closer match to TRBJ2-1, so the J assignment may be wrong. The CDR3 contains 15 residues. In germline, CDR1 is ENHRY, CDR2 SYGVKD. The CDR3: CAISEGQGRQETQFF. In DNA form, the CDR3 reads TGTGCCATCAGTGAGGGACAGGGACGTCAAGAGACCCAGTTCTTC.